The T cell receptor beta chain described here comes from a study of T-cell reconstitution after alpha-beta-depleted transplantation in children. This clonotype has more than one count but fewer than ten. V lost 3 bases and J 4 bases, leaving 10 bases between the germline ends. Germline values: CDR1 SGHRS, CDR2 YFSETQ. The length of the CDR3 is 13 residues. Unique molecular identifiers were used to barcode this TCRbeta library. TCRdb reanalysed the PCR reads using MiXCR and keeps one entry per CDR3 protein. Of 600,000 to 700,000 distinct CDR3 sequences in the sample, roughly 15% were seen once. This specimen consisted of PBMCs from the stem cell graft donor, obtained from the stem cell graft. J is TRBJ1-1 and V is TRBV5-1, with D unclear. This TCR came from a human donor who donated a stem cell graft to a child with acute myeloid leukemia. CDR3 in amino acids: CASSSTSSTEAFF. The DNA of the CDR3 is TGCGCCAGCAGCTCTACGTCCAGCACTGAAGCTTTCTTT.